This record looks at one T cell receptor (beta chain) sequence and its context. CDR1 is LGHDT, CDR2 YNNKEL, per germline (reference sequence). Trimming took 0 bases from V and 6 from J, leaving 14 bases between them. The CDR3 has 15 residues. The source of the sample is a study of control samples from healthy donors and cancer patients. Produced via immunoSEQ multiplex PCR; TCRdb's table is partial and in-frame only. The sample consists of more than 95,000 clones, nearly 95% of them appearing once. The chain carries TRBV3-1 (or the pseudogene TRBV3-2) and TRBJ1-2; TRBD1 is a possible D gene (5 bases). This receptor was obtained from a man aged 25-45 years in good health. Sequenced input: blood. CDR3 in amino acids: CASSQEEGTIHGYTF. The DNA for the CDR3 is TGTGCCAGCAGCCAAGAGGAGGGGACGATCCATGGCTACACCTTC.